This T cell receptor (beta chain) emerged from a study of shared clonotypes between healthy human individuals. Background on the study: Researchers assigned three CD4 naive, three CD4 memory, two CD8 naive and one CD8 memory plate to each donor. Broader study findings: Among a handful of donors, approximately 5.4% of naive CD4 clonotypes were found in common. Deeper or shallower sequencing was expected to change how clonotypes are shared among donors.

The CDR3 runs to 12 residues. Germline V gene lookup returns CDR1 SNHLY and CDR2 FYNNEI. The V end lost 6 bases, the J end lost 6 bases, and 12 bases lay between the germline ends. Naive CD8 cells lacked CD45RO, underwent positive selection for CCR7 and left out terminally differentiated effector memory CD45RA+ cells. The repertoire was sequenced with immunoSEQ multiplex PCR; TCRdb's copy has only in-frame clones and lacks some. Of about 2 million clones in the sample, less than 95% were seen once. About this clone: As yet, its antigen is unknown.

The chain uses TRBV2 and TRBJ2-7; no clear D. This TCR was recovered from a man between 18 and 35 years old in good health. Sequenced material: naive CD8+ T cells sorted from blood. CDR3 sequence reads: CASSNSVGEQYF. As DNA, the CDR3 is TGTGCCAGCAGCAATTCAGTGGGCGAGCAGTACTTC.